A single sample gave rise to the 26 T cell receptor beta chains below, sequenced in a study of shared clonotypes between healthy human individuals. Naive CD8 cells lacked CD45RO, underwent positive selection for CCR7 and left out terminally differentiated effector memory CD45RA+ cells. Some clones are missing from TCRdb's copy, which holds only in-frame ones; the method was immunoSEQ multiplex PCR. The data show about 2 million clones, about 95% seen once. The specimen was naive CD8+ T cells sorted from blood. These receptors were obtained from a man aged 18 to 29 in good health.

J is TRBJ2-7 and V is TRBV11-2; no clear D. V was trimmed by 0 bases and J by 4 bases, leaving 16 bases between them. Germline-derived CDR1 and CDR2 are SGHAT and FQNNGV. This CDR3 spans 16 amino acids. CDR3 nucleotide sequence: TGTGCCAGCAGCTTAGATCTGGTGGGAAAAATGTACGAGCAGTACTTC. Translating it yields CASSLDLVGKMYEQYF.

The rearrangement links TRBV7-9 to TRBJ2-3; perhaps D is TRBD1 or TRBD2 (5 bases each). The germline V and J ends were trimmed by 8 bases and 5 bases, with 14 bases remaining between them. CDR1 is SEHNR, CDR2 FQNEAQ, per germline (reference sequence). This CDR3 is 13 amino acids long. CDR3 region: CASSYGGIDTQYF. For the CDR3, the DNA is TGTGCCAGCTCCTATGGGGGAATAGATACGCAGTATTTT.

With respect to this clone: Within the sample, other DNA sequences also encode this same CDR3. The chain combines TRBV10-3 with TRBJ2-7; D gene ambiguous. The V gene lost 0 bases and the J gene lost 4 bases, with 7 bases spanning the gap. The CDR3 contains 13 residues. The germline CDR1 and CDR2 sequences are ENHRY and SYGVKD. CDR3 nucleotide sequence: TGTGCCATCAGTGAGTCGTCAGCATACGAGCAGTACTTC. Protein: CAISESSAYEQYF.

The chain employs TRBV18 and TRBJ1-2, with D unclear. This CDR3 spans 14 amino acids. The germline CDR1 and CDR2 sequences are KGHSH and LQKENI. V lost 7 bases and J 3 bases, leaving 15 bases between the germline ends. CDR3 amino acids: CASLPDDAYYGYTF. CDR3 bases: TGTGCCAGCTTGCCGGACGACGCCTACTATGGCTACACCTTC. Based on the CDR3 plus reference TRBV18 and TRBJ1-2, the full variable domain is NAGVMQNPRHLVRRRGQEARLRCSPMKGHSHVYWYRQLPEEGLKFMVYLQKENIIDESGMPKERFSAEFPKEGPSILRIQQVVRGDSAAYFCASLPDDAYYGYTFGSGTRLTVV.

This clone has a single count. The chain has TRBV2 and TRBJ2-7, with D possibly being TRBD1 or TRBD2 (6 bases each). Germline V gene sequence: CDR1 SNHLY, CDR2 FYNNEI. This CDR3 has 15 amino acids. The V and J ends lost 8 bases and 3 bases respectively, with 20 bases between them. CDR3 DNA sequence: TGTGCCAGCCGGGGGCGGAGGGGGACTGGCTACGAGCAGTACTTC. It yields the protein CASRGRRGTGYEQYF.

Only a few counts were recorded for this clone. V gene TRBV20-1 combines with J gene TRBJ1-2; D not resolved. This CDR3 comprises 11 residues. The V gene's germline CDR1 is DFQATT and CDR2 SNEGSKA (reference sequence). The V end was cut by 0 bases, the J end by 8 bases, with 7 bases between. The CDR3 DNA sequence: TGCAGTGCTAGAGACATAAGGGGCTACACCTTC. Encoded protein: CSARDIRGYTF.

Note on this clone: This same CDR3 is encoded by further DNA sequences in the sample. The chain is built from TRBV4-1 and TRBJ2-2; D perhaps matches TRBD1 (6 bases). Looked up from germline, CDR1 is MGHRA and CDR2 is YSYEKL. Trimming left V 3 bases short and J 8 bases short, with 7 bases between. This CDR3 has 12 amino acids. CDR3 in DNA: TGCGCCAGCAGCCAGGGGACAGGGGAGCTGTTTTTT. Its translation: CASSQGTGELFF.

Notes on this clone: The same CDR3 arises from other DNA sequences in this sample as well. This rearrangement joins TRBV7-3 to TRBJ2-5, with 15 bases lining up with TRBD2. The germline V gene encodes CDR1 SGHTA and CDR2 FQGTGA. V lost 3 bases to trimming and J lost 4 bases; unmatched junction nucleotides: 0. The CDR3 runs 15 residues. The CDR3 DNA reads TGTGCCAGCAGCTTGGGACTAGCGGGGGGAGAGACCCAGTACTTC. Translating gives CASSLGLAGGETQYF.

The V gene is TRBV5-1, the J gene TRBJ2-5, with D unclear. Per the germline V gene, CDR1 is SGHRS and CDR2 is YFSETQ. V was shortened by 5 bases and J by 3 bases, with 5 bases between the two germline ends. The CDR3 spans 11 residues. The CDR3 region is CASRIKETQYF. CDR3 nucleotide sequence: TGCGCCAGCAGGATAAAAGAGACCCAGTACTTC.

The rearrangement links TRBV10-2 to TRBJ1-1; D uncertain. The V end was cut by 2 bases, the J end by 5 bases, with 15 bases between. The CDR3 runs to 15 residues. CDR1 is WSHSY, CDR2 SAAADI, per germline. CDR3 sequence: CASSEGRWIGTEAFF. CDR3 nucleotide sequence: TGCGCCAGCAGTGAGGGACGGTGGATCGGGACTGAAGCTTTCTTT.

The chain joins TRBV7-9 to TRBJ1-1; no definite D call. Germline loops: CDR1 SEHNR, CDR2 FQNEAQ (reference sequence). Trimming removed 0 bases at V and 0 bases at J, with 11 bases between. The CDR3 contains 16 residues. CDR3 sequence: CASSLAATVVNTEAFF. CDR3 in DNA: TGTGCCAGCAGCTTAGCGGCCACGGTAGTGAACACTGAAGCTTTCTTT.

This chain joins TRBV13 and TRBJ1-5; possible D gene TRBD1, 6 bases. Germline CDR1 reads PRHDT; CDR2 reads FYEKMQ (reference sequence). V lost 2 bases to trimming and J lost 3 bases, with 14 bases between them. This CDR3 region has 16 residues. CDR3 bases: TGTGCCAGCAGCTTAACGGATGGGGGGCCCAATCAGCCCCAGCATTTT. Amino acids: CASSLTDGGPNQPQHF.

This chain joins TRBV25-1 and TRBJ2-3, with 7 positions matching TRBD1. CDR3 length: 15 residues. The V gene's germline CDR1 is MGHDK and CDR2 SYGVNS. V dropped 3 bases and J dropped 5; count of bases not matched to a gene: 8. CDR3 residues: CASSDPDRAGDTQYF. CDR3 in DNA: TGTGCCAGCAGTGACCCCGACAGGGCAGGAGATACGCAGTATTTT.

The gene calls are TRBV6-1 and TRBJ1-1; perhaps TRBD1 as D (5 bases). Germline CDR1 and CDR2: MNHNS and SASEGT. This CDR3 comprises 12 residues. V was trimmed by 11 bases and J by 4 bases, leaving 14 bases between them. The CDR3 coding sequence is TGTGCCGGAGCAGGGTTCGGCACTGAAGCTTTCTTT. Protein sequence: CAGAGFGTEAFF.

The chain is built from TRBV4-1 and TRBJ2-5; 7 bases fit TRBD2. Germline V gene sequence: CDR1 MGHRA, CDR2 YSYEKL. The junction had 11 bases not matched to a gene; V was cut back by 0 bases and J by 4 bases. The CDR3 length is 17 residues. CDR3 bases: TGCGCCAGCAGCCAAGATAAGGTAGCGGGCTCCCTAGAGACCCAGTACTTC. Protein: CASSQDKVAGSLETQYF.

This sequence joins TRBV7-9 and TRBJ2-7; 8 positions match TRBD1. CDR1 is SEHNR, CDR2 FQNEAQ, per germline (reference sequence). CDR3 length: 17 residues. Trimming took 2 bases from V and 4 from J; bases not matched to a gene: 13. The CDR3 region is CASSLPHTGGSPYEQYF. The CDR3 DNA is TGTGCCAGCAGCTTACCCCACACAGGGGGAAGCCCTTACGAGCAGTACTTC.

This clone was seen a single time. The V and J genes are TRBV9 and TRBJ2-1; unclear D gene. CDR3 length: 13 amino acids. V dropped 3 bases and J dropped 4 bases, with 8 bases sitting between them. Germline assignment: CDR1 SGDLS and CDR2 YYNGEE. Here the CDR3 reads CASSAEAYNEQFF. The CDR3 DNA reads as TGTGCCAGCAGCGCCGAAGCGTACAATGAGCAGTTCTTC.

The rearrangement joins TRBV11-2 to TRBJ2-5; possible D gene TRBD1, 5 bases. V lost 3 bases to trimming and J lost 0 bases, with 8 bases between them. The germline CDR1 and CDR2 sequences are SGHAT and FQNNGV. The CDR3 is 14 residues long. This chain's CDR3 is CASSFHRYQETQYF. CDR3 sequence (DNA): TGTGCCAGCAGCTTCCACAGGTACCAAGAGACCCAGTACTTC.

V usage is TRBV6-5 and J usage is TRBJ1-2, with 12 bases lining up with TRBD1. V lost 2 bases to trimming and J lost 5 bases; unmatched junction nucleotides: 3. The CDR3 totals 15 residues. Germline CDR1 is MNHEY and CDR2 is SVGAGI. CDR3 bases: TGTGCCAGCAGTTACGGGACAGGGGGCGCTTATGGCTACACCTTC. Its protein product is CASSYGTGGAYGYTF.

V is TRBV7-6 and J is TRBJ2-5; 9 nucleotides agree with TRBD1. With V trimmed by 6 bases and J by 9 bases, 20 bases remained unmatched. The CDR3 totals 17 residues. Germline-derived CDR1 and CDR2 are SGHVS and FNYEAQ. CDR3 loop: CASRFRRDRALGGPQYF. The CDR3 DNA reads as TGTGCCAGCAGATTCCGCCGGGACAGGGCCCTAGGAGGACCCCAGTACTTC.

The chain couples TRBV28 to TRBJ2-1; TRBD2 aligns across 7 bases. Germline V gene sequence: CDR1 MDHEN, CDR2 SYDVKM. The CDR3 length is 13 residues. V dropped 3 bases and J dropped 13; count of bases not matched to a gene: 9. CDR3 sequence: CASSFGLEQEQFF. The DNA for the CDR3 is TGTGCCAGCAGTTTCGGACTAGAACAGGAACAGTTCTTC.

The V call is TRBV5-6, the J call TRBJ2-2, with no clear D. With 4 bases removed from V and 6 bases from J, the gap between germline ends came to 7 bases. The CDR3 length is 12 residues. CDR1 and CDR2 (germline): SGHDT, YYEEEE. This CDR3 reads CASSPSPGELFF. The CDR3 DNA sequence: TGTGCCAGCAGCCCCAGCCCCGGGGAGCTGTTTTTT.

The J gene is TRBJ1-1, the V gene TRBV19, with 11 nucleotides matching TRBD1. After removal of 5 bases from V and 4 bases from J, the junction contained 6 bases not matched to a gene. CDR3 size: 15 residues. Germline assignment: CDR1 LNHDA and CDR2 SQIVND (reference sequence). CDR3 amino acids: CASSWGQGGTTEAFF. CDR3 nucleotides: TGTGCCAGTAGTTGGGGACAGGGGGGCACCACTGAAGCTTTCTTT.

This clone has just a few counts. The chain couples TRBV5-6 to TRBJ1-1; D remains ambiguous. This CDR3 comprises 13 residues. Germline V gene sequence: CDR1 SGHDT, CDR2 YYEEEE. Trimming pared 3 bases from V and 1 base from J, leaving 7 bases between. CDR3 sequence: CASSYTENTEAFF. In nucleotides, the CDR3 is TGTGCCAGCAGCTACACGGAGAACACTGAAGCTTTCTTT.

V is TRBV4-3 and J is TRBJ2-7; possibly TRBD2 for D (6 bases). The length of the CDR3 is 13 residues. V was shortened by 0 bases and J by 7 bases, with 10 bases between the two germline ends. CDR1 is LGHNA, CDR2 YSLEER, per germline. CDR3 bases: TGCGCCAGCAGCCAAGATGCGGGGCGGGAGCAGTACTTC. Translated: CASSQDAGREQYF.

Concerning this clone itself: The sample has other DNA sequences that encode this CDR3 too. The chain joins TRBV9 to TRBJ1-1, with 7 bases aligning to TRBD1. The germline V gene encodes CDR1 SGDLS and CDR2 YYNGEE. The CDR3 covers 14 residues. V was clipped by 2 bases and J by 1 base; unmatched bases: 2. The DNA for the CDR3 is TGTGCCAGCAGCGTCGGGACAGAGAACACTGAAGCTTTCTTT. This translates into CASSVGTENTEAFF.